These T cell receptor beta chains were read from a single sample in a study of Graves' ophthalmopathy and Graves' hyperthyroidism. TCRdb reprocessed the multiplex PCR reads via MiXCR and lists one record per CDR3 protein. The table records hundreds of thousands of distinct CDR3 sequences, about two fifths of them present only once. The specimen was peripheral blood. The receptors stem from an adult man with Graves' ophthalmopathy. Each CDR3 is given without its conserved first and last residue.

ASSFSGHETQY TRBJ2-5 TRBV7-3
ASSLLAGQGAVDEQF TRBJ2-1 TRBV7-6
ASSTQVQETQY TRBJ2-5 TRBV10-2
ASSQDRISGANVLT TRBJ2-6 TRBV4-2
ASSPWQGNTGANVLT TRBJ2-6 TRBV9
SARDPGEQY TRBJ2-7 TRBV20-1
ASSDWTDQETQY TRBJ2-5 TRBV2
ASSSGGGGTEA TRBJ2-6 TRBV7-3
ASSGQWRTEAF TRBJ1-1 TRBV2
SVGGGLWTF TRBJ1-1 TRBV29-1
ASSHRGRGNTIY TRBJ1-3 TRBV4-1
ASSLSRTRGGELF TRBJ2-2 TRBV9
ASSRTGLYGYT TRBJ1-2 TRBV6-5
ASSLFQRGQGGELF TRBJ2-2 TRBV7-2
ASSARQGTDTQY TRBJ2-3 TRBV7-3
ASSPFKTGQETQY TRBJ2-5 TRBV18
AWSVQAVQFSTEAF TRBJ1-1 TRBV30
ATGVRGLNTIY TRBJ1-3 TRBV10-3
ASSAVQSTGELF TRBJ2-2 TRBV25-1
ASSQSGANQPQH TRBJ1-5 TRBV16
ASSPGLAGSPLH TRBJ1-6 TRBV7-9
ASTDQGGRDTEAF TRBJ1-1 TRBV7-9
ASSFGDTRY TRBJ2-3 TRBV12-3/TRBV12-4
SAPPGFDEQY TRBJ2-7 TRBV20-1